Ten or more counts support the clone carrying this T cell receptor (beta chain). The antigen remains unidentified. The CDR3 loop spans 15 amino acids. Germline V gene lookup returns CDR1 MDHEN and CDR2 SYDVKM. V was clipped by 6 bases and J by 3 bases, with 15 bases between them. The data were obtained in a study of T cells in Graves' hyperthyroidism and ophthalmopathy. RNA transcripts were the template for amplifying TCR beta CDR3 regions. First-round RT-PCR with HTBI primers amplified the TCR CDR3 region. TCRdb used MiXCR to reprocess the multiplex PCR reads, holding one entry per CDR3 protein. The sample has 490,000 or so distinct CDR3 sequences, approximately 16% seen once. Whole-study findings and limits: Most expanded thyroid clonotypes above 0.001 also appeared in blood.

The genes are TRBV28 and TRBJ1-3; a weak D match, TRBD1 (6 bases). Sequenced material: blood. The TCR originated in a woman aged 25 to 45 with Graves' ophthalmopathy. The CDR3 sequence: CASSRTARGGNTIYF. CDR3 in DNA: TGTGCCAGCAGCCGCACCGCCAGGGGTGGAAACACCATATATTTT. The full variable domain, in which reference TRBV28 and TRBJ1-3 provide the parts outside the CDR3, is DVKVTQSSRYLVKRTGEKVFLECVQDMDHENMFWYRQDPGLGLRLIYFSYDVKMKEKGDIPEGYSVSREKKERFSLILESASTNQTSMYLCASSRTARGGNTIYFGEGSWLTVV.